The clone carrying this TCR beta chain was counted a few times. Its antigen is unknown. It was with 60 Vbeta and 13 Jbeta primers that the PCR ran. Here immunoSEQ multiplex PCR was the method, and the copy in TCRdb shows in-frame clones only, minus some. The table lists over 100,000 clones, less than 80% of them singletons, with under 2% in the top ten. The data originate from a study of cytomegalovirus exposure and HLA in healthy donors. Study findings and constraints: Some V segments (TRBV6-2 and TRBV6-3 among them) were excluded as indistinguishable.

Germline V CDR1 and CDR2: MNHEY, SVGAGI. V lost 2 bases, J lost 4 bases, and 6 bases stayed unmatched. The CDR3 consists of 16 residues. V usage is TRBV6-5 and J usage is TRBJ1-2; TRBD1 aligns across 11 bases. This receptor was identified in a female donor in good health and CMV-seropositive. Sequencing was carried out using PBMCs. This CDR3 reads CASSYVRTGGGYGYTF. In DNA form, the CDR3 reads TGTGCCAGCAGTTACGTACGGACAGGGGGCGGCTATGGCTACACCTTC.